This record looks at one T cell receptor (beta chain) sequence and its context. Its target is unknown. TCRdb re-derived calls from the reads in MiXCR, one entry per CDR3 protein. This sample carries about 330,000 distinct CDR3 sequences, roughly 36% of them seen once, and the ten largest clones take roughly 14%. The data were obtained in a study of T cell repertoires in cytomegalovirus infection. Study at large: HLA-B-restricted CMV epitopes that are well studied, plus recently identified HLA-C-restricted ones, were used by the study. Study-wide results and limits: Dominant in the ex vivo response were TCR beta clonotypes restricted by HLA-C and specific for CMV.

CDR3 length: 11 amino acids. V lost 4 bases and J lost 10, with 9 bases in between. Material: cultured PBMCs, obtained from culture after CMV antigen stimulation. V usage is TRBV12-3 or TRBV12-4 and J usage is TRBJ2-3, with D perhaps TRBD2 (5 bases). The TCR was taken from a human donor in good health (CMV status not recorded). Some clones in this sample may be carry-over from other donors' samples. As DNA, the CDR3 is TGTGCCAGCAGTTCACTAGAGGCGCAGTATTTT. It yields the protein CASSSLEAQYF.